Shown below are 11 T cell receptor beta chains from a single sample sequenced in a study of PD-1 blockade in classical Hodgkin lymphoma. Each patient's relapse followed autologous stem cell transplantation, and brentuximab vedotin exposure varied. Magnetic depletion of non-target cells from thawed PBMCs yielded purified CD8+ T cells. The table came from immunoSEQ multiplex PCR; TCRdb's copy has only in-frame clones and leaves some out. The data hold 1,400 or so clones, with 60% to 80% observed a single time. The sequencing used CD8+ T cells from blood, collected at baseline. Receptors originate from a human donor with classical Hodgkin lymphoma.

The gene calls are TRBV15 and TRBJ1-3; no definite D call. The CDR3 totals 15 residues. Deletions cut 0 bases from V and 6 bases from J, with 12 bases between. Germline CDR1 and CDR2: LNHNV and YYDKDF (reference sequence). CDR3 nucleotide sequence: TGTGCCACCAGCAGAGATATCCGAGGGTCAAACACCATATATTTT. It translates to CATSRDIRGSNTIYF. The full variable domain, rest sourced from reference TRBV15 and TRBJ1-3, is DAMVIQNPRYQVTQFGKPVTLSCSQTLNHNVMYWYQQKSSQAPKLLFHYYDKDFNNEADTPDNFQSRRPNTSFCFLDIRSPGLGDTAMYLCATSRDIRGSNTIYFGEGSWLTVV.

The rearrangement joins TRBV4-1 to TRBJ1-2; D possibly corresponds to TRBD1 (5 bases). Germline V CDR1 and CDR2: MGHRA, YSYEKL. The germline V and J ends were trimmed by 3 bases and 4 bases, with 12 bases remaining between them. The CDR3 runs 14 residues. The CDR3 loop reads CASSQFGGGYGYTF. For the CDR3, the DNA is TGCGCCAGCAGCCAGTTTGGGGGAGGCTATGGCTACACCTTC.

The J gene is TRBJ2-7, the V gene TRBV19; 7 bases map to TRBD1. CDR3 size: 13 residues. CDR1 is LNHDA and CDR2 is SQIVND in the germline V gene (reference sequence). Trimming at V came to 6 bases and at J to 4 bases, leaving 6 bases not matched to a gene. CDR3 region: CASSPGQTYEQYF. DNA of the CDR3: TGTGCCAGTAGCCCGGGACAGACATACGAGCAGTACTTC. Full variable domain (outside the CDR3, taken from reference TRBV19 and TRBJ2-7): DGGITQSPKYLFRKEGQNVTLSCEQNLNHDAMYWYRQDPGQGLRLIYYSQIVNDFQKGDIAEGYSVSREKKESFPLTVTSAQKNPTAFYLCASSPGQTYEQYFGPGTRLTVT.

The genes are TRBV7-8 and TRBJ2-5; the D is unclear. The CDR3 length is 15 residues. From germline, CDR1 is SGHVS and CDR2 FQNEAQ. The V end lost 1 base, the J end lost 5 bases, and 14 bases lay between the germline ends. The chain's CDR3 is CASSLEVLPEETQYF. The CDR3 DNA reads TGTGCCAGCAGCTTAGAGGTCCTGCCTGAGGAGACCCAGTACTTC. Full variable domain (missing parts from reference TRBV7-8 and TRBJ2-5): GAGVSQSPRYKVAKRGQDVALRCDPISGHVSLFWYQQALGQGPEFLTYFQNEAQLDKSGLPSDRFFAERPEGSVSTLKIQRTQQEDSAVYLCASSLEVLPEETQYFGPGTRLLVL.

The chain recombines TRBV7-9 with TRBJ2-1, with 7 bases lining up with TRBD1. The CDR3 sequence is 14 residues long. Trimming removed 5 bases from V and 8 bases from J; junction bases left unmatched: 9. Germline CDR1 and CDR2: SEHNR and FQNEAQ (reference sequence). The CDR3 DNA reads as TGTGCCAGCAGCACCCACAGGGGAGAGGATGAGCAGTTCTTC. As protein: CASSTHRGEDEQFF.

V and J are TRBV6-5 and TRBJ2-7; D uncertain. This CDR3 has 14 residues. V lost 2 bases, J lost 2 bases, and 10 bases lay in between. From germline, CDR1 is MNHEY and CDR2 SVGAGI. CDR3 bases: TGTGCCAGCAGTTACGTAGGACCTCCCTACGAGCAGTACTTC. Amino acid sequence: CASSYVGPPYEQYF.

The genes are TRBV6-4 and TRBJ2-2; possible D gene TRBD2, 6 bases. The CDR3 is made up of 15 amino acids. Germline V gene sequence: CDR1 MRHNA, CDR2 SNTAGT. Trimming pared 6 bases from V and 5 bases from J, leaving 16 bases between. This CDR3 reads CASSKVSGGTGELFF. The CDR3 nucleotides read TGTGCCAGCAGCAAAGTCTCCGGGGGTACCGGGGAGCTGTTTTTT.

The J gene is TRBJ2-1, the V gene TRBV7-3; D is perhaps TRBD2 (5 bases). V lost 2 bases and J lost 7, with 9 bases in between. CDR1 SGHTA and CDR2 FQGTGA come from the germline V gene. The CDR3 length is 13 residues. CDR3 nucleotides: TGTGCCAGCAGCTTATATTCGGGAAATGAGCAGTTCTTC. Translation: CASSLYSGNEQFF.

V gene TRBV7-9 combines with J gene TRBJ1-1, with D hard to call. Germline CDR1 is SEHNR and CDR2 is FQNEAQ (reference sequence). This CDR3 contains 12 residues. V lost 1 base to trimming and J lost 10 bases, with 10 bases between them. The CDR3 nucleotides read TGTGCCAGCAGCTTAGGGCAGGTGGGAGCTTTCTTT. Protein sequence: CASSLGQVGAFF.

The rearrangement links TRBV19 to TRBJ2-1; D not certain. Trimming took off 10 bases at V and 9 bases at J, with 19 bases between the two ends. CDR3 length: 13 amino acids. The germline V gene encodes CDR1 LNHDA and CDR2 SQIVND (reference sequence). The CDR3 is CATSWPSHGEQFF. CDR3 bases: TGTGCCACCAGTTGGCCCTCCCACGGTGAGCAGTTCTTC.

The chain is built from TRBV9 and TRBJ2-7; possibly TRBD2 for D (6 bases). CDR1 and CDR2 (germline): SGDLS, YYNGEE. The CDR3 spans 15 residues. The ends were cut back, 4 bases at V and 4 bases at J, with 18 bases in the middle. The DNA for the CDR3 is TGTGCCAGCAGCAACCCGGGAGCCGGATTTTACGAGCAGTACTTC. This translates into CASSNPGAGFYEQYF.